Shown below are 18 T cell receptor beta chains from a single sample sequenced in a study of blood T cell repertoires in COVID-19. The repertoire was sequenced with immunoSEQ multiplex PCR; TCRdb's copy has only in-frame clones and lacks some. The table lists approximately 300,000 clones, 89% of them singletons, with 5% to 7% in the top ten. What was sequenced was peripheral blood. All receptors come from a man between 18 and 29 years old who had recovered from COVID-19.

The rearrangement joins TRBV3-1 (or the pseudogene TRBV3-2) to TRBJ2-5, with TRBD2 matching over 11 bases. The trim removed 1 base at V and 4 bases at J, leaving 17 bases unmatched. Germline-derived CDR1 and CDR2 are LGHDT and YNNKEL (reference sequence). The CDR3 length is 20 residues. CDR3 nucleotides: TGTGCCAGCAGCCAAGTTACGACTTTTAGCGGGGGGGCTTTCGGAGAGACCCAGTACTTC. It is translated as CASSQVTTFSGGAFGETQYF.

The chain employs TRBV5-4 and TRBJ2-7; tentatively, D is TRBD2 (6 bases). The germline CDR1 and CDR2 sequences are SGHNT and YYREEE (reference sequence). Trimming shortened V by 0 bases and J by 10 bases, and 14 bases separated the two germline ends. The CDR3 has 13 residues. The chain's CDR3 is CASSLGDGGLQYF. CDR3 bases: TGTGCCAGCAGCTTGGGGGACGGCGGACTACAGTACTTC.

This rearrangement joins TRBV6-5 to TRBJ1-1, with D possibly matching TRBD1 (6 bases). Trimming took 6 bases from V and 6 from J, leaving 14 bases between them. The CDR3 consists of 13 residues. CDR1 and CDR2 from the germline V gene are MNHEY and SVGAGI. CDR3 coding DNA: TGTGCCAGCAGCCTACAGGGTGTTCCTGAAGCTTTCTTT. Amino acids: CASSLQGVPEAFF.

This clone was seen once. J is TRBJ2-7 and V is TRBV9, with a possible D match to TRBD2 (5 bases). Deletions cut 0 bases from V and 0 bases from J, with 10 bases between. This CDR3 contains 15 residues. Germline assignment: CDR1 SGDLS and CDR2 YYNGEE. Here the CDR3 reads CASSVAGGPSYEQYF. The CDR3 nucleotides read TGTGCCAGCAGCGTAGCAGGAGGACCCTCCTACGAGCAGTACTTC.

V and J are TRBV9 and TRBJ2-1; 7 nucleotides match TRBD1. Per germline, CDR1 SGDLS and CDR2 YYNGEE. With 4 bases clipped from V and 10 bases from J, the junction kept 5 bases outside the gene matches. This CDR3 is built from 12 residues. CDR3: CASSPEGAEQFF. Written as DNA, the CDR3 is TGTGCCAGCAGCCCCGAGGGGGCGGAGCAGTTCTTC.

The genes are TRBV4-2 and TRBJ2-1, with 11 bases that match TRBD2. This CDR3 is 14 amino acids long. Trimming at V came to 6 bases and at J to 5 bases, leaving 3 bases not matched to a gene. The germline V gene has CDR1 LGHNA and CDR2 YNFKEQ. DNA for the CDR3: TGTGCCAGCAGGGTAGCGGGGGGGGACAATGAGCAGTTCTTC. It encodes CASRVAGGDNEQFF.

CDR3 amino acids: CASSPPGAQEQYF. The CDR3 nucleotides are TGTGCCAGCTCACCACCAGGGGCGCAGGAGCAGTACTTC. V usage is TRBV18 and J usage is TRBJ2-7, with D possibly matching TRBD1 (5 bases). This CDR3 comprises 13 residues. The V gene's germline CDR1 is KGHSH and CDR2 LQKENI. V was cut by 0 bases and J by 7 bases, with 10 bases left in between.

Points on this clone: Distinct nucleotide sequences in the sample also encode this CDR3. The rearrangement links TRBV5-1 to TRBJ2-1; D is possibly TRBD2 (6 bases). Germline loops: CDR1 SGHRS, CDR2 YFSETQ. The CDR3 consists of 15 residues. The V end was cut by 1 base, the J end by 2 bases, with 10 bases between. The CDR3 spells CASSLTGETYNEQFF. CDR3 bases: TGCGCCAGCAGCTTGACGGGAGAAACCTACAATGAGCAGTTCTTC.

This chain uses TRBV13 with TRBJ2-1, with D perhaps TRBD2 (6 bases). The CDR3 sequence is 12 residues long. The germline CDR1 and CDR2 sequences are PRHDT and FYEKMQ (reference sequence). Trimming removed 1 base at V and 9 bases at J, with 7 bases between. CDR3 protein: CASSLVGGEQFF. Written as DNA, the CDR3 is TGTGCCAGCAGCTTAGTGGGGGGTGAGCAGTTCTTC.

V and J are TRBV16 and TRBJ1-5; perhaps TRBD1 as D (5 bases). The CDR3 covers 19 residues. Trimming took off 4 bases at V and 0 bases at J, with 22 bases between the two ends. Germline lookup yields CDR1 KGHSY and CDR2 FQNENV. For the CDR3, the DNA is TGTGCCAGCAGCCGATCAAGGAACAGGACAACTTATAGCAATCAGCCCCAGCATTTT. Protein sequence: CASSRSRNRTTYSNQPQHF.

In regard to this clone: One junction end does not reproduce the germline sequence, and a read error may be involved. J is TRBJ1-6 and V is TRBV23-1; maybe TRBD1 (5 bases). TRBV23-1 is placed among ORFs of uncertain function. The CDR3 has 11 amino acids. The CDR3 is CASMGRTGLYF. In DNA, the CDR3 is TGCGCCAGCATGGGCAGAACAGGCCTCTATTTT.

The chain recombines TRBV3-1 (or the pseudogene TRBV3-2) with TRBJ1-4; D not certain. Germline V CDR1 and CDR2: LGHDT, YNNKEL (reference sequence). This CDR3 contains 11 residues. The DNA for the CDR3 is TGTGCTACCCGGGTCGAAGAAAAACTGTTTTTT. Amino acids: CATRVEEKLFF.

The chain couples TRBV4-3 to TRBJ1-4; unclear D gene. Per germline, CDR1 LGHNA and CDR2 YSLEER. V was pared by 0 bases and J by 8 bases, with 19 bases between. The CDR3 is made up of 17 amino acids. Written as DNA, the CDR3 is TGCGCCAGCAGCCAAGATGTAGCGGGAGGTTTTGGGGAAAAACTGTTTTTT. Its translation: CASSQDVAGGFGEKLFF.

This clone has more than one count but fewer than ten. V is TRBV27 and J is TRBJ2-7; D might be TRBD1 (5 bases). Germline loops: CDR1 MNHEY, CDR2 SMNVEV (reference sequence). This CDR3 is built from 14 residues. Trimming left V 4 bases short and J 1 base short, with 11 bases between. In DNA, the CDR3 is TGTGCCAGCAGTTCGACAGAGCTGTCCTACGAGCAGTACTTC. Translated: CASSSTELSYEQYF.

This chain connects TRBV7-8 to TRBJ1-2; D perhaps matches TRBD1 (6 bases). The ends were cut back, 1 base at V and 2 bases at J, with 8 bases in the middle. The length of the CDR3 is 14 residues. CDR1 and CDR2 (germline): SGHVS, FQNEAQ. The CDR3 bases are TGTGCCAGCAGCTTAGGGCAGGGGAACTATGGCTACACCTTC. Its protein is CASSLGQGNYGYTF.

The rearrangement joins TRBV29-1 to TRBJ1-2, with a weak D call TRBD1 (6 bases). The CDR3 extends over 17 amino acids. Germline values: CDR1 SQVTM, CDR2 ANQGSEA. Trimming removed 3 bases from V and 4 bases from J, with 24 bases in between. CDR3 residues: CSVEAGVRGQDSYGYTF. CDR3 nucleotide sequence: TGCAGCGTTGAGGCGGGAGTCCGGGGGCAGGATAGCTATGGCTACACCTTC.

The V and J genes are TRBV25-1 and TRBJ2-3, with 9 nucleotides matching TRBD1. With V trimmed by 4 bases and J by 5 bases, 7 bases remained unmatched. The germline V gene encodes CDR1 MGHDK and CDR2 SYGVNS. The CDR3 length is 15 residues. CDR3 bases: TGTGCCAGCAGTGTACAGGGGGCTGGTGGAGATACGCAGTATTTT. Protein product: CASSVQGAGGDTQYF.

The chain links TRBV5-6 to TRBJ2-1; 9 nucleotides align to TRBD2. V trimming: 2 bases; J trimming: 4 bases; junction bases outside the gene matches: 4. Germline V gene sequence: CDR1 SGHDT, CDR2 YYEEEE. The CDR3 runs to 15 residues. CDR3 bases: TGTGCCAGCAGCTTCCTTAGCGGGAGTTACAATGAGCAGTTCTTC. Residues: CASSFLSGSYNEQFF. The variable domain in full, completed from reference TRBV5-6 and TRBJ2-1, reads DAGVTQSPTHLIKTRGQQVTLRCSPKSGHDTVSWYQQALGQGPQFIFQYYEEEERQRGNFPDRFSGHQFPNYSSELNVNALLLGDSALYLCASSFLSGSYNEQFFGPGTRLTVL.